This T cell receptor beta chain was obtained from a study of Tregs in tolerant kidney transplant recipients. Study-level results: Findings come from small patient numbers and require larger validation. Biological reproducibility was not directly addressed, but technical replication error appeared minimal. Donor-specific Treg expansion exceeded global Treg expansion in tolerant patients, suggesting antigen drive.

This CDR3 is built from 14 residues. Germline V CDR1 and CDR2: SQVTM, ANQGSEA. V gave up 4 bases and J gave up 5 bases; unmatched junction bases: 10. Related graft donors supplied nonmyeloablative bone marrow transplants, and mixed chimerism was transient. Unstimulated regulatory T cells (CD4+CD25+CD127-), CD4+CD25- non-regulatory cells, CD4 and CD8 cells were FACS-sorted from thawed PBMCs. Repertoires were generated with immunoSEQ multiplex PCR, while TCRdb's copy carries only in-frame clones and drops some. The sample includes 95,000 or so clones, over 85% of them seen just once. As for this clone: Its cognate antigen is unknown.

V is TRBV29-1 and J is TRBJ2-5, with TRBD1 identical over 7 bases. The sequence came from a human patient who received a combined kidney and bone marrow transplant. A subset of T cells may come from the graft donor. The material was CD4+ T cells from blood (PBMCs), obtained 12 months after the transplant. The CDR3 region is CSVARSDRRETQYF. In DNA, the CDR3 is TGCAGCGTTGCCCGGTCGGACAGGCGGGAGACCCAGTACTTC.